The sample holds a few counts of the clone carrying this T cell receptor (beta chain). This record comes from a study of cytomegalovirus exposure and HLA in healthy donors. Germline loops: CDR1 SNHLY, CDR2 FYNNEI. Trimming cost V 7 bases and J 8 bases, with 19 bases left between them. The CDR3 spans 14 residues. This PCR relied on a set of 60 Vbeta primers and 13 Jbeta primers. Under the authors' procedure: In a later analysis, about 12 million of some 80 million unique beta chains occurred in at least two donors. Produced via immunoSEQ multiplex PCR; TCRdb's table is partial and in-frame only. V, J and clone size were drawn from that table, and D and trimming were deduced from the DNA. There are 150,000 to 200,000 clones in the sample; around 78% occur only once, and 2% to 2.5% lies in the top ten.

Sequences were obtained from PBMCs. V usage is TRBV2 and J usage is TRBJ2-3; maybe TRBD1 (5 bases). This receptor was identified in a woman aged 30 to 39 in good health and CMV-seropositive. CDR3 protein: CASNGALREGTQYF. CDR3 nucleotide sequence: TGTGCCAGCAATGGGGCGCTGAGAGAAGGTACGCAGTATTTT.